The 7 T cell receptor beta chains below come from one sample, sequenced in a study of breast tumors, draining lymph nodes, adjacent tissues. From the multiplex PCR reads, TCRdb called clonotypes with MiXCR, one entry per CDR3 protein. The sample records around 50,000 distinct CDR3 sequences, 23% being singletons. Sequencing used breast tumor tissue. These receptors all stem from a female donor with breast cancer. Some clones in this sample may be carry-over from other donors' samples.

This clonotype has a count of ten or more. The chain recombines TRBV6-2 or TRBV6-3 with TRBJ1-6; no firm D call. V lost 0 bases and J 0 bases, leaving 9 bases between the germline ends. The CDR3 is made up of 17 amino acids. The germline V gene has CDR1 MNHEY and CDR2 SVGEGT. CDR3: CASSYSQSSSYNSPLHF. The CDR3 DNA reads TGTGCCAGCAGTTACTCGCAGAGTAGCTCCTATAATTCACCCCTCCACTTT.

This clonotype was detected many times. The rearrangement links TRBV18 to TRBJ1-2, with 8 bases aligning to TRBD1. Germline V lookup: CDR1 KGHSH, CDR2 LQKENI. The CDR3 has 13 amino acids. With 4 bases clipped from V and 7 bases from J, the junction kept 5 bases outside the gene matches. CDR3 bases: TGTGCCAGCTCACTTGGTACAGGGGGTGGCTACACCTTC. Translated: CASSLGTGGGYTF.

In this sample, this clonotype is medium-sized (0.01 to 0.1%). CDR3 loop: CASSLAEAEYEQYF. The CDR3 bases are TGTGCCAGCAGCTTGGCCGAGGCGGAGTACGAGCAGTACTTC. V gene TRBV5-6 combines with J gene TRBJ2-7; no definite D call. V was clipped by 0 bases and J by 4 bases, with 11 bases between them. This CDR3 has 14 amino acids. The germline gives CDR1 SGHDT, CDR2 YYEEEE.

Remarks on this clonotype: The conserved closing phenylalanine or tryptophan is absent in this CDR3, likely reflecting a read error. The chain combines TRBV7-9 with TRBJ2-3, with D possibly TRBD1 on 6 matching bases. The CDR3 is 15 amino acids. From germline, CDR1 is SEHNR and CDR2 FQNEAQ (reference sequence). CDR3 DNA: TGTACCAGCAGTATGACAGGATCTAGCACAGATACGCAGTATCTT. Its protein product is CTSSMTGSSTDTQYL.

This clonotype was counted ten times or more. V gene TRBV2 combines with J gene TRBJ1-5; TRBD1 matches at 10 bases. The germline V gene encodes CDR1 SNHLY and CDR2 FYNNEI. This CDR3 comprises 15 residues. V trimming: 3 bases; J trimming: 6 bases; junction bases outside the gene matches: 5. CDR3 DNA: TGTGCCAGCAGTGAGACAGGGGGCAGCCGTCAGCCCCAGCATTTT. This gives the protein CASSETGGSRQPQHF.

This clonotype has only a few counts. This sequence may be a read error, since a much larger clone differs from it by one base. The chain is built from TRBV14 and TRBJ2-7; D unresolved. Germline loops: CDR1 SGHDN, CDR2 FVKESK. The CDR3 is 13 residues long. CDR3 loop: CAGSQGWDYEQYF. The CDR3 DNA sequence: TGTGCCGGCAGCCAAGGATGGGACTACGAGCAGTACTTC.

This clonotype was seen many times. The rearrangement links TRBV4-2 to TRBJ2-7; 7 bases agree with TRBD2. This CDR3 comprises 18 residues. The V gene end was trimmed by 4 bases and the J gene end by 0 bases; junction bases not matched to a gene: 15. The germline gives CDR1 LGHNA, CDR2 YNFKEQ. DNA of the CDR3: TGTGCCAGCAGCCCAGGGCTTAGCGGGCCCCCGAGCTCCTACGAGCAGTACTTC. Protein product: CASSPGLSGPPSSYEQYF.